Listed below are T cell receptor beta chains from one sample, sequenced in a study of beta chain features in type 1 diabetes. Clones were sequenced by immunoSEQ multiplex PCR, and TCRdb holds only the in-frame ones, with some missing. The sample holds around 150,000 clones, about 8.3% seen once. Source material: central memory CD4+ T cells from blood. All receptors derive from a woman in her late teens or twenties with type 1 diabetes. The CDR3 runs from the conserved cysteine through the conserved F or W. Fields, in order: D gene, clone size, J gene, V gene, CDR3 DNA, CDR3 protein. A D gene is named only where the DNA matches it firmly. Only some rows state a clone size, as once, few, many or a class for expanded clones.

D gene: TRBD1; clone size: few; J gene: TRBJ1-1; V gene: TRBV4-3; CDR3 DNA: TGCGCCAGCAGCCAAGAATGGACAGGGAAAGCTTTCTTT; CDR3 protein: CASSQEWTGKAFF
D gene: TRBD1; clone size: .; J gene: TRBJ2-3; V gene: TRBV7-2; CDR3 DNA: TGTGCCAGCAGCTTAGGGGACAGGGGGCCAGATACGCAGTATTTT; CDR3 protein: CASSLGDRGPDTQYF
D gene: .; clone size: few; J gene: TRBJ2-1; V gene: TRBV6-5; CDR3 DNA: TGTGCCAGCTCCTCAGTCTACAATGAGCAGTTCTTC; CDR3 protein: CASSSVYNEQFF
D gene: .; clone size: few; J gene: TRBJ1-2; V gene: TRBV5-4; CDR3 DNA: TGTGCCAATCCGGGAGGGGGAAGAGGGTATGGCTACACCTTC; CDR3 protein: CANPGGGRGYGYTF
D gene: .; clone size: .; J gene: TRBJ1-2; V gene: TRBV12-5; CDR3 DNA: TGTGCTAGTGGTTTCTCCGGCTATGGCTACACCTTC; CDR3 protein: CASGFSGYGYTF
D gene: .; clone size: few; J gene: TRBJ2-7; V gene: TRBV5-1; CDR3 DNA: TGCGCCAGCAGCTCTCAGGGGGAGCAGTACTTC; CDR3 protein: CASSSQGEQYF
D gene: .; clone size: few; J gene: TRBJ2-1; V gene: TRBV7-9; CDR3 DNA: TGTGCCAGCAGCGTGCGGGCCGGGAATGAGCAGTTCTTC; CDR3 protein: CASSVRAGNEQFF
D gene: .; clone size: .; J gene: TRBJ1-2; V gene: TRBV30; CDR3 DNA: TGTGCCTGGAGTCCAACTGGGGGGATCTATGGCTACACCTTC; CDR3 protein: CAWSPTGGIYGYTF
D gene: .; clone size: .; J gene: TRBJ2-7; V gene: TRBV14; CDR3 DNA: TGTGCCAGCAGCCAAGACGGCGGTTCGAGGTACGAGCAGTACTTC; CDR3 protein: CASSQDGGSRYEQYF
D gene: .; clone size: .; J gene: TRBJ2-2; V gene: TRBV9; CDR3 DNA: TGTGCCAGCAGCGTAGGGACTCCCGGGGAGCTGTTTTTT; CDR3 protein: CASSVGTPGELFF
D gene: .; clone size: few; J gene: TRBJ2-3; V gene: TRBV5-4; CDR3 DNA: TGTGCCAGCAGCTTCCCCGTTTCAGATACGCAGTATTTT; CDR3 protein: CASSFPVSDTQYF
D gene: .; clone size: once; J gene: TRBJ2-7; V gene: TRBV21-1; CDR3 DNA: TGTGCCAGCAGCGGACTTAGGGACAGCTGCTACGAGCAGTACTTC; CDR3 protein: CASSGLRDSCYEQYF
D gene: .; clone size: few; J gene: TRBJ1-4; V gene: TRBV6-5; CDR3 DNA: TGTGCCAGCAGTTACGGCGGGTTGGGTGAAAAACTGTTTTTT; CDR3 protein: CASSYGGLGEKLFF
D gene: .; clone size: .; J gene: TRBJ1-2; V gene: TRBV29-1; CDR3 DNA: TGCAGCGTTGACCCAGGGAACTATGGCTACACCTTC; CDR3 protein: CSVDPGNYGYTF
D gene: .; clone size: many; J gene: TRBJ2-7; V gene: TRBV15; CDR3 DNA: TGTGCCACCAGCAGAGGGACGGACAACTACGAGCAGTACTTC; CDR3 protein: CATSRGTDNYEQYF
D gene: .; clone size: .; J gene: TRBJ1-2; V gene: TRBV6-5; CDR3 DNA: TGTGCCAGCAGGCTTACCAAACAGGGCAACTATGGCTACACCTTC; CDR3 protein: CASRLTKQGNYGYTF
D gene: .; clone size: few; J gene: TRBJ2-1; V gene: TRBV7-3; CDR3 DNA: TGTGCCAGCAGCCGCGCTGGCGCGGGTGAGCAGTTCTTC; CDR3 protein: CASSRAGAGEQFF
D gene: .; clone size: few; J gene: TRBJ1-1; V gene: TRBV15; CDR3 DNA: TGTGCCGCAGCAAACCGACAGCGTCGGACAGTCTTT; CDR3 protein: CAAANRQRRTVF
D gene: .; clone size: many; J gene: TRBJ2-5; V gene: TRBV4-3; CDR3 DNA: TGCGCCAGCAGCCAAGATACCCAAGCGACCCAGTACTTC; CDR3 protein: CASSQDTQATQYF
D gene: .; clone size: few; J gene: TRBJ2-5; V gene: TRBV7-2; CDR3 DNA: TGTGCCAGCAGCTTAGGATTGGGGGGAGCGGCAGAGACCCAGTACTTC; CDR3 protein: CASSLGLGGAAETQYF
D gene: TRBD1; clone size: .; J gene: TRBJ1-5; V gene: TRBV15; CDR3 DNA: TGTGCCACCAGCGTGGGACAGGGTGATTGGCCCCAGCATTTT; CDR3 protein: CATSVGQGDWPQHF
D gene: TRBD2; clone size: .; J gene: TRBJ2-3; V gene: TRBV6-1; CDR3 DNA: TGTGCCAGCAGTATCCGGGAGGGGGCAGATACGCAGTATTTT; CDR3 protein: CASSIREGADTQYF
D gene: TRBD1; clone size: few; J gene: TRBJ1-2; V gene: TRBV28; CDR3 DNA: TGTGCCAGCAGTTCCCCAAGGGGGCTTCGGGGCTACACCTTC; CDR3 protein: CASSSPRGLRGYTF
D gene: .; clone size: few; J gene: TRBJ2-5; V gene: TRBV15; CDR3 DNA: TGTGCCACCAGCAGAGGACAGCGCGGAGAGACCCAGTACTTC; CDR3 protein: CATSRGQRGETQYF
D gene: .; clone size: .; J gene: TRBJ1-5; V gene: TRBV28; CDR3 DNA: TGTGCCAGCAGTTGGGCAGGGCCTCAGCATTTT; CDR3 protein: CASSWAGPQHF
D gene: .; clone size: few; J gene: TRBJ1-2; V gene: TRBV7-2; CDR3 DNA: TGTGCCAGCAGCTTACTCGGGGGAGGGAACTATGGCTACACCTTC; CDR3 protein: CASSLLGGGNYGYTF
D gene: .; clone size: few; J gene: TRBJ2-1; V gene: TRBV7-2; CDR3 DNA: TGTGCCAGCAGACCCTTTCGCGGGACCTACGACAATGAGCAGTTCTTC; CDR3 protein: CASRPFRGTYDNEQFF
D gene: TRBD2; clone size: few; J gene: TRBJ2-5; V gene: TRBV5-1; CDR3 DNA: TGCGCCAGCAGCCGTAGCGGGGGGGAGACCCAGTACTTC; CDR3 protein: CASSRSGGETQYF
D gene: TRBD1; clone size: few; J gene: TRBJ1-1; V gene: TRBV29-1; CDR3 DNA: TGCAGCGTTCCCAAGGGTTTACAGGGGCGTAACACTGAAGCTTTCTTT; CDR3 protein: CSVPKGLQGRNTEAFF
D gene: .; clone size: few; J gene: TRBJ2-7; V gene: TRBV5-4; CDR3 DNA: TGTGCCAGCAGCTCCCTCTACGAGCAGTACTTC; CDR3 protein: CASSSLYEQYF
D gene: .; clone size: .; J gene: TRBJ2-2; V gene: TRBV30; CDR3 DNA: TGTGCCTGGGACCCGGGACAAGCGAACACCGGGGAGCTGTTTTTT; CDR3 protein: CAWDPGQANTGELFF
D gene: .; clone size: few; J gene: TRBJ1-6; V gene: TRBV29-1; CDR3 DNA: TGCAGCGTTGTGGGGGGGGGAAATTCACCCCTCCACTTT; CDR3 protein: CSVVGGGNSPLHF
D gene: .; clone size: few; J gene: TRBJ2-7; V gene: TRBV5-4; CDR3 DNA: TGTGCCAGCAGCTCAGGGAATTTCTACGAGCAGTACTTC; CDR3 protein: CASSSGNFYEQYF
D gene: .; clone size: .; J gene: TRBJ2-3; V gene: TRBV6-6; CDR3 DNA: TGTGCCATCGGCAATCAGGCAGATACGCAGTATTTT; CDR3 protein: CAIGNQADTQYF
D gene: TRBD1; clone size: few; J gene: TRBJ1-2; V gene: TRBV6-6; CDR3 DNA: TGTGCCAGCAGCTCGCGGGACAGTGGCCTCGGGGGCTACACCTTC; CDR3 protein: CASSSRDSGLGGYTF
D gene: .; clone size: few; J gene: TRBJ1-1; V gene: TRBV7-6; CDR3 DNA: TGTGCCAGCAGCTTAGCTGCGACAGATAAGAACACTGAAGCTTTCTTT; CDR3 protein: CASSLAATDKNTEAFF
D gene: .; clone size: few; J gene: TRBJ2-7; V gene: TRBV28; CDR3 DNA: TGTGCCAGCACCCGGTACTACGAGCAGTACTTC; CDR3 protein: CASTRYYEQYF
D gene: .; clone size: many; J gene: TRBJ2-7; V gene: TRBV18; CDR3 DNA: TGTGCCAGCTCACCGGGGGGGGGCGACGAGCAGTACTTC; CDR3 protein: CASSPGGGDEQYF
D gene: TRBD2; clone size: .; J gene: TRBJ2-3; V gene: TRBV6-1; CDR3 DNA: TGTGCCAGCAGTGCCGGGACTAGCGGGGGGAGGGCAGATACGCAGTATTTT; CDR3 protein: CASSAGTSGGRADTQYF
D gene: TRBD2; clone size: few; J gene: TRBJ2-1; V gene: TRBV29-1; CDR3 DNA: TGCAGCGGCGAACGTCTAACTAAACCCGCAGCGGGGGACTACAATGAGCAGTTCTTC; CDR3 protein: CSGERLTKPAAGDYNEQFF
D gene: TRBD2; clone size: .; J gene: TRBJ2-1; V gene: TRBV7-2; CDR3 DNA: TGTGCCAGCAGAACGGGACTAGCGGGGGCGAGTGTCTACAATGAGCAGTTCTTC; CDR3 protein: CASRTGLAGASVYNEQFF
D gene: .; clone size: .; J gene: TRBJ2-1; V gene: TRBV6-1; CDR3 DNA: TGTGCCAGCAGTGGGGAGTGGGATCGCTCCTACAATGAGCAGTTCTTC; CDR3 protein: CASSGEWDRSYNEQFF
D gene: TRBD1; clone size: .; J gene: TRBJ2-7; V gene: TRBV5-4; CDR3 DNA: TGTGCCAGCAGCTTGTTTGCGGGACAGGGTAACATCCTCGAGCAGTACTTC; CDR3 protein: CASSLFAGQGNILEQYF